What follows is one TCR beta chain and its context. What it recognizes is unknown. Trimming cost V 2 bases and J 4 bases, with 11 bases left between them. This CDR3 comprises 14 residues. Germline V gives CDR1 SGHRS, CDR2 YFSETQ. The record originates from a study of post-analysis software for immune sequencing data. Turning to the study itself: Included courses were relapsing-remitting and secondary progressive multiple sclerosis; progressive-relapsing multiple sclerosis was also included. Findings and limits, study-wide: Strong same-batch co-clustering of samples appeared with F measure clustering. The normalized Chao1 diversity of multiple sclerosis patients was significantly lower than that of controls. TRBV segments more frequent in patients than in controls numbered about 5 and included TRBV5-6, TRBV5-1 and TRBV20-1.

Unique molecular identifiers featured in each of the TCR beta cDNA libraries. TCRdb reprocessed the PCR reads with MiXCR, giving one entry per CDR3 protein. The table has more than 500,000 distinct CDR3 sequences, around 34% seen once. J is TRBJ2-3 and V is TRBV5-1; D perhaps matches TRBD1 (6 bases). The sample taken for sequencing was blood. This TCR derives from a girl under 18 with multiple sclerosis. The CDR3 bases are TGCGCCAGCAGCTTTATCACAGGGCCAGATACGCAGTATTTT. This sequence encodes CASSFITGPDTQYF.